This TCR beta chain came from a study of glioma-infiltrating T cells after dendritic cell vaccination. Profiling relied on immunoSEQ multiplex PCR, and the TCRdb table lists in-frame clones only, not all of them. The data contain about 95,000 clones, about 83% of them seen just once; the ten biggest clones take up over 2.5%. With V trimmed by 7 bases and J by 6 bases, 8 bases remained unmatched. This CDR3 has 14 amino acids. The germline V gene encodes CDR1 ENHRY and CDR2 SYGVKD. V and J are TRBV10-3 and TRBJ2-3; 9 nucleotides align to TRBD2. The sequenced sample was blood, obtained before dendritic cell vaccination. The TCR comes from a human donor with glioblastoma. This CDR3 is CAIKLSGSPDTQYF. CDR3 nucleotides: TGTGCCATCAAACTTAGCGGGAGTCCGGATACGCAGTATTTT.